The sequence of this T cell receptor beta chain was determined in a study of blood T cell repertoires in COVID-19. Study-level background: The samples span acute and convalescent COVID-19 from the United States, Italy and Spain. Sources were T cells, B-cell-depleted T cells, or PBMCs; the material itself was cDNA or gDNA.

One Seattle source followed patients from active infection through their disease course. In the original processing: Nucleated cell counts were estimated from reference gene primer amplification. Data came from immunoSEQ multiplex PCR; TCRdb stores just in-frame clones and leaves some out. D and trimming come from the DNA, and the V and J calls and clone size come from that table. The sample has 250,000 to 400,000 clones; about nine tenths are singletons. Germline lookup yields CDR1 SGHKS and CDR2 YYEKEE (reference sequence). This CDR3 contains 14 residues. The V end lost 0 bases, the J end lost 3 bases, and 9 bases lay between the germline ends.

The chain is built from TRBV5-5 and TRBJ1-1; maybe TRBD1 (6 bases). The sequence was obtained from a woman under 40 with COVID-19, enrolled during active disease. The sequencing input was peripheral blood. CDR3 loop: CASSLEGQYTEAFF. CDR3 DNA: TGTGCCAGCAGCTTGGAAGGACAGTACACTGAAGCTTTCTTT.